This T cell receptor (beta chain) was identified in a study of blood T cell repertoires in COVID-19. At the level of the study: PBMCs, B-cell-depleted T cells, or T cells provided the cDNA or gDNA that made up the material.

In the original workflow: By means of reference gene primer amplification, nucleated cell counts were estimated. Sequencing was performed with immunoSEQ multiplex PCR; in TCRdb, only in-frame clones are kept and a portion is missing. V, J and clone size reflect that table, while D and trimming were determined from the DNA. The data hold 200,000 to 250,000 clones, with 80% to 85% observed a single time. Germline V gene lookup returns CDR1 MNHEY and CDR2 SVGAGI. The CDR3 length is 14 residues. The V segment lost 6 bases and the J segment 0 bases; nucleotides outside the gene matches: 4. The sequence was collected from a woman aged 60-75 years with acute or convalescent COVID-19. This chain links TRBV6-5 with TRBJ1-2, with 7 bases matching TRBD1. Material: peripheral blood. The CDR3 sequence: CASRRTGSNYGYTF. CDR3 in DNA: TGTGCCAGCAGAAGGACAGGCTCTAACTATGGCTACACCTTC.